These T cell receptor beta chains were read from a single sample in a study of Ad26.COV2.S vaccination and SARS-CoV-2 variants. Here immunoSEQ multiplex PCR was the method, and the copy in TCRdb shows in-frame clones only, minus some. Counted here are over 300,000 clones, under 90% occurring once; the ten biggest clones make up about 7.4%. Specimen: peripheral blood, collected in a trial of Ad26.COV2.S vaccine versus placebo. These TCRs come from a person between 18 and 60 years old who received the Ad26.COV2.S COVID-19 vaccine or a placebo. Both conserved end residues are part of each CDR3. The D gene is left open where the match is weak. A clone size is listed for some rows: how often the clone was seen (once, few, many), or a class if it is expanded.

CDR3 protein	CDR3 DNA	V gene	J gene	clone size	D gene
CASNPRQGGPQPQHF	TGTGCCAGTAACCCCCGACAGGGCGGCCCTCAGCCCCAGCATTTT	TRBV19	TRBJ1-5	.	TRBD1
CASSQSWPLATEAFF	TGTGCCAGCAGCCAATCGTGGCCCCTTGCGACTGAAGCTTTCTTT	TRBV14	TRBJ1-1	.	.
CASSPFWDRAHEQYF	TGTGCCAGCTCACCGTTTTGGGACAGGGCCCACGAGCAGTACTTC	TRBV18	TRBJ2-7	.	TRBD1
CAISVSQNRPQHF	TGTGCCATCAGTGTAAGCCAGAACCGGCCCCAGCATTTT	TRBV10-3	TRBJ1-5	.	.
CASTTNYGYTF	TGTGCCAGCACCACGAACTATGGCTACACCTTC	TRBV2	TRBJ1-2	once	.
CATSQDNYGYTF	TGTGCCACTAGCCAGGATAACTATGGCTACACCTTC	TRBV2	TRBJ1-2	.	.
CASSFQGLEGGELFF	TGTGCCAGCAGCTTCCAGGGTCTTGAGGGCGGGGAGCTGTTTTTT	TRBV7-9	TRBJ2-2	.	.
CASRRDPRGGIKQFF	TGTGCCAGCAGACGGGACCCTCGGGGAGGCATAAAGCAGTTCTTC	TRBV6-5	TRBJ2-1	.	.
CASSLAAGLDYGYTF	TGCGCCAGCAGCTTGGCCGCGGGATTGGACTATGGCTACACCTTC	TRBV5-1	TRBJ1-2	.	.
CASSLLLGSGYTF	TGTGCCAGCAGCTTGTTGTTGGGTTCTGGCTACACCTTC	TRBV5-6	TRBJ1-2	.	.
CASSDWRITDTQYF	TGTGCCAGCAGTGATTGGCGGATCACAGATACGCAGTATTTT	TRBV2	TRBJ2-3	.	.
CASTYNLNSGVEQFF	TGTGCCAGCACATACAATCTCAACTCCGGGGTTGAGCAGTTCTTC	TRBV3-1/TRBV3-2	TRBJ2-1	.	.
CASSQRWVAGRGELFF	TGTGCCAGCAGCCAGAGGTGGGTAGCGGGACGTGGGGAGCTGTTTTTT	TRBV3-1/TRBV3-2	TRBJ2-2	.	TRBD2
CASSLWAANEQFF	TGTGCCAGCAGCTTGTGGGCCGCCAATGAGCAGTTCTTC	TRBV5-5	TRBJ2-1	.	.
CASSPRDSDGSSYEQYF	TGTGCCAGCTCACCACGAGACTCAGACGGAAGCTCCTACGAGCAGTACTTC	TRBV18	TRBJ2-7	.	.